This T cell receptor (beta chain) comes out of a study of T cell repertoires in cytomegalovirus infection. Across the study: Recently identified HLA-C-restricted and well-studied HLA-B-restricted CMV epitopes were used. Shared public TCR beta signatures pointed to both CMV infection and a matching HLA type. Notes on the study in general: HLA-C-restricted CMV clonotypes gave the most frequent clonotype in two of eight donors. Summed frequency of shared TCR beta families picked out CMV carriers who also had the relevant HLA.

A remark on this clonotype: Its cognate antigen is unknown.

TCRdb redid the calling of the reads with MiXCR, one entry per CDR3 protein. The sample comprises approximately 990,000 distinct CDR3 sequences, around a third of which are singletons, and more than 12% rests with the top ten. Germline V lookup: CDR1 SGHKS, CDR2 YYEKEE (reference sequence). Trimming stripped 1 base from V and 11 bases from J, with 18 bases between. This CDR3 is 14 amino acids long. This TCR derives from a human donor in good health (CMV status not recorded). Some clones in this sample may be carry-over from other donors' samples. This sequence joins TRBV5-5 and TRBJ1-1; maybe TRBD1 (6 bases). The specimen was cultured CD8+ T cells from PBMCs, collected from culture after CMV antigen stimulation. As DNA, the CDR3 is TGTGCCAGCAGCTTGCCCGGGGGCCTAGAACCGGCTTTCTTT. It encodes CASSLPGGLEPAFF.